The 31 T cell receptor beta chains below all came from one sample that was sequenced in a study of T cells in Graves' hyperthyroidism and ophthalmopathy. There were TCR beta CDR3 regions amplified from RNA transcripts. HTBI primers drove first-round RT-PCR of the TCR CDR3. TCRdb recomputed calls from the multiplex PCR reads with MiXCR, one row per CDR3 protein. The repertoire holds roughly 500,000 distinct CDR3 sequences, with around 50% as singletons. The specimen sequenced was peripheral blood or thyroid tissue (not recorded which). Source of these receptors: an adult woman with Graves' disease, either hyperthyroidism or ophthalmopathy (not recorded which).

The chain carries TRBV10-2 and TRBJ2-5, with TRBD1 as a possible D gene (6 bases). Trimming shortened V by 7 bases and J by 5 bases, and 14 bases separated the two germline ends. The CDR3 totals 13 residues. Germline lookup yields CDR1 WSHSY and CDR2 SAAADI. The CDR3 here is CASKGQPKETQYF. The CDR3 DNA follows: TGCGCCAGCAAAGGACAGCCGAAGGAGACCCAGTACTTC.

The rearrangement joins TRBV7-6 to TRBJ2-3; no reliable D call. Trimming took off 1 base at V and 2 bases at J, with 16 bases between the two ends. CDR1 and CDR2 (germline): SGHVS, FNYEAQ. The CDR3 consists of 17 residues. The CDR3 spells CASSLGQALSNTDTQYF. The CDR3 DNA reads TGTGCCAGCAGCTTAGGGCAGGCCTTATCCAACACAGATACGCAGTATTTT.

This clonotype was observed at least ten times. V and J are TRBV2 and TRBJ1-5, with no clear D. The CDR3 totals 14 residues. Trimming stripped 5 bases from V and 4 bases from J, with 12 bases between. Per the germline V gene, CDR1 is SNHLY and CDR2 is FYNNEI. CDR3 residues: CASSRSGGNQPQHF. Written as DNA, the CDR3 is TGTGCCAGCAGTCGCTCGGGAGGGAATCAGCCCCAGCATTTT. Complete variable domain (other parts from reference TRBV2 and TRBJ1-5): EPEVTQTPSHQVTQMGQEVILRCVPISNHLYFYWYRQILGQKVEFLVSFYNNEISEKSEIFDDQFSVERPDGSNFTLKIRSTKLEDSAMYFCASSRSGGNQPQHFGDGTRLSIL.

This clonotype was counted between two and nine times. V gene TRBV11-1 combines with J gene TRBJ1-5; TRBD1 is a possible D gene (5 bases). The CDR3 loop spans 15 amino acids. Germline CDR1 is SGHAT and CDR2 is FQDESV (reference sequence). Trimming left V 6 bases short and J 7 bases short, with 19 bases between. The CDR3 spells CASSAKTEPDQPQHF. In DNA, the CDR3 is TGTGCCAGCAGTGCTAAGACAGAGCCCGACCAGCCCCAGCATTTT.

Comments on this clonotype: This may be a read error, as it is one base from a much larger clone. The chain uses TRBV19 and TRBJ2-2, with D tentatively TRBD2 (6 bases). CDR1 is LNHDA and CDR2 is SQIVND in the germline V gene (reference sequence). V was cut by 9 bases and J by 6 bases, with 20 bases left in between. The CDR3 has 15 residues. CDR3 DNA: TGTGCCAGCAACCCAGGGAGGATGGGCGCCGGGGAGCTGTTTTTT. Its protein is CASNPGRMGAGELFF.

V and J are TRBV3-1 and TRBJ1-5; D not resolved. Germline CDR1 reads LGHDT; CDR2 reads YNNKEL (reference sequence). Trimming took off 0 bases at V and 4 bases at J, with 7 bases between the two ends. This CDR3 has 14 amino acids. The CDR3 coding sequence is TGTGCCAGCAGCCAAGAAGTGGGTAATCAGCCCCAGCATTTT. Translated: CASSQEVGNQPQHF. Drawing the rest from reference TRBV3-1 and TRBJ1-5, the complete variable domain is DTAVSQTPKYLVTQMGNDKSIKCEQNLGHDTMYWYKQDSKKFLKIMFSYNNKELIINETVPNRFSPKSPDKAHLNLHINSLELGDSAVYFCASSQEVGNQPQHFGDGTRLSIL.

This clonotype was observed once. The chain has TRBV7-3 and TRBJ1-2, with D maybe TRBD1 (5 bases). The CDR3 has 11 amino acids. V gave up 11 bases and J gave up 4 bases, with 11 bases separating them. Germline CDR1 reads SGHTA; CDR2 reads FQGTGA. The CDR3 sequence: CAPGASYGYTF. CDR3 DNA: TGTGCCCCCGGGGCTAGCTATGGCTACACCTTC.

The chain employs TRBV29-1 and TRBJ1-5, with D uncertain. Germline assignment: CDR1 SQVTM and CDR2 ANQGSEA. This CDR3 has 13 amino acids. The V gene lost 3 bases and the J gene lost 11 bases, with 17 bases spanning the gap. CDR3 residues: CSVDSLAQETQHF. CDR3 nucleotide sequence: TGCAGCGTTGACTCCCTAGCCCAAGAGACCCAGCATTTT. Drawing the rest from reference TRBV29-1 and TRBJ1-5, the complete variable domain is SAVISQKPSRDICQRGTSLTIQCQVDSQVTMMFWYRQQPGQSLTLIATANQGSEATYESGFVIDKFPISRPNLTFSTLTVSNMSPEDSSIYLCSVDSLAQETQHFGDGTRLSIL.

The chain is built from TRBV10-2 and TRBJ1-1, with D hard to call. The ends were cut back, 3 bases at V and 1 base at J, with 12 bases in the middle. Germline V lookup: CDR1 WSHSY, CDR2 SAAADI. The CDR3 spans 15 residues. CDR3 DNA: TGCGCCAGCAGTGAAGCCACGGCAGGGAACACTGAAGCTTTCTTT. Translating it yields CASSEATAGNTEAFF.

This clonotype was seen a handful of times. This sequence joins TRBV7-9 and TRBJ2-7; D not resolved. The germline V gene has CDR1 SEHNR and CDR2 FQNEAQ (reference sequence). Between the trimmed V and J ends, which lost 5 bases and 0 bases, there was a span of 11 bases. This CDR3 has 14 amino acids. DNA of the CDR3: TGTGCCAGCAGCCCCCGTCGGGTCTCCTACGAGCAGTACTTC. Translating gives CASSPRRVSYEQYF.

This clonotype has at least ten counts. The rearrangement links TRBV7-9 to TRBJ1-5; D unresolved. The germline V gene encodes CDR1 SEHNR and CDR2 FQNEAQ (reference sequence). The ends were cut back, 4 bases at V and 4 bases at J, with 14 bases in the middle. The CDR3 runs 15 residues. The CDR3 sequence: CASSSPGEENQPQHF. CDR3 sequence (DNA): TGTGCCAGCAGCTCACCTGGCGAAGAAAATCAGCCCCAGCATTTT.

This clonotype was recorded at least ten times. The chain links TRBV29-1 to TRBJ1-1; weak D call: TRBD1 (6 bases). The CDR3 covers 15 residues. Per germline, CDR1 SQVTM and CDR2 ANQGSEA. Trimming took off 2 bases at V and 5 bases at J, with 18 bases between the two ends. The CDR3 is CSVESLGRGWTEAFF. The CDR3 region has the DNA TGCAGCGTTGAATCACTCGGGAGGGGGTGGACTGAAGCTTTCTTT. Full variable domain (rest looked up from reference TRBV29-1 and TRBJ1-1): SAVISQKPSRDICQRGTSLTIQCQVDSQVTMMFWYRQQPGQSLTLIATANQGSEATYESGFVIDKFPISRPNLTFSTLTVSNMSPEDSSIYLCSVESLGRGWTEAFFGQGTRLTVV.

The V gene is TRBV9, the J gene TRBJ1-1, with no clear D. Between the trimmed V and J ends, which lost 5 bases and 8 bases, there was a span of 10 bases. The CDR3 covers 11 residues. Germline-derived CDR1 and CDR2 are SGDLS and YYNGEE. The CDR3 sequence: CASRIGPEAFF. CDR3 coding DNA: TGTGCCAGCAGGATAGGACCGGAAGCTTTCTTT.

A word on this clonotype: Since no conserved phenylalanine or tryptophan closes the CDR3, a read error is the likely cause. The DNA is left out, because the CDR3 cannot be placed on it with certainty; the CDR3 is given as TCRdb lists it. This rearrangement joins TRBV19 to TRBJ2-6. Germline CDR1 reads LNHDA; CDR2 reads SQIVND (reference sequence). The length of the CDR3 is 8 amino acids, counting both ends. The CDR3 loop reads CASSLRTS.

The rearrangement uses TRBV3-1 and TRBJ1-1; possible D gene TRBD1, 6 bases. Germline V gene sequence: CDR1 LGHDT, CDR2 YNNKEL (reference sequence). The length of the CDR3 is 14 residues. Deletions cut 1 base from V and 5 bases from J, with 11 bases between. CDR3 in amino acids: CASSQAQGKTEAFF. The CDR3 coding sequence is TGTGCCAGCAGCCAAGCCCAGGGGAAAACTGAAGCTTTCTTT. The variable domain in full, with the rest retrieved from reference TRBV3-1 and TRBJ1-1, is DTAVSQTPKYLVTQMGNDKSIKCEQNLGHDTMYWYKQDSKKFLKIMFSYNNKELIINETVPNRFSPKSPDKAHLNLHINSLELGDSAVYFCASSQAQGKTEAFFGQGTRLTVV.

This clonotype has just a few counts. As DNA, the CDR3 is TGCGCCAGCAGCTTGGCGGCAGGGGTTGACGGCTACACCTTC. Translation gives CASSLAAGVDGYTF. The chain recombines TRBV5-1 with TRBJ1-2, with TRBD1 as a possible D gene (6 bases). The length of the CDR3 is 14 residues. V lost 0 bases and J lost 8, with 14 bases in between. Germline-derived CDR1 and CDR2 are SGHRS and YFSETQ.

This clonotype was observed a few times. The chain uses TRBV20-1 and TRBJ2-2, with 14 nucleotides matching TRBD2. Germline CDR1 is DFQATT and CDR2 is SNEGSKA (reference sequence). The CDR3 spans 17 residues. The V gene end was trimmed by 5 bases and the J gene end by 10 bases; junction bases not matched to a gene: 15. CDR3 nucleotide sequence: TGCAGTGCTGGTCGACTAGCGGGAGGGCCCCCCGTTGAGGAGCTGTTTTTT. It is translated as CSAGRLAGGPPVEELFF.

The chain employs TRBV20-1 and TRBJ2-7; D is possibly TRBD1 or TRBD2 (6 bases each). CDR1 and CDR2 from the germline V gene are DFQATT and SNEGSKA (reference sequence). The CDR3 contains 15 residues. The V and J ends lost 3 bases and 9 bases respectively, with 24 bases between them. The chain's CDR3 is CSASSGSGDRRGQYF. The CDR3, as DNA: TGCAGTGCTAGTTCTGGATCGGGAGACAGGCGTGGGCAGTACTTC.

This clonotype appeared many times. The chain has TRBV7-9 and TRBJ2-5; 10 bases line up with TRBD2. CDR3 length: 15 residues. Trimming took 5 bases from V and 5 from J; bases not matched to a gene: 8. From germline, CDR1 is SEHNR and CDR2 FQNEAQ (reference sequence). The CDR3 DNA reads TGTGCCAGCAGCGTCGGACTAGCGGACGAGGAGACCCAGTACTTC. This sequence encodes CASSVGLADEETQYF.

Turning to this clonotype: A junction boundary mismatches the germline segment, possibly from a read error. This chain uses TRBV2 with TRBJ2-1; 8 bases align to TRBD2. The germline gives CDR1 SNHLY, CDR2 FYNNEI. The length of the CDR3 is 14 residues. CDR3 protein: CASSQAGAYNEQFF. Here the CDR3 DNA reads TGTGCCAGCAGTCAAGCGGGAGCGTACAATGAGCAGTTCTTC.

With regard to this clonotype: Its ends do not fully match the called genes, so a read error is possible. Here the CDR3 reads CAASRERTQDGYTF. The CDR3 DNA is TGTGCCGCCAGCAGAGAGAGGACGCAGGATGGCTACACCTTC. This chain connects TRBV15 to TRBJ1-2, with no clear D. Germline CDR1 reads LNHNV; CDR2 reads YYDKDF (reference sequence). The CDR3 spans 14 residues.

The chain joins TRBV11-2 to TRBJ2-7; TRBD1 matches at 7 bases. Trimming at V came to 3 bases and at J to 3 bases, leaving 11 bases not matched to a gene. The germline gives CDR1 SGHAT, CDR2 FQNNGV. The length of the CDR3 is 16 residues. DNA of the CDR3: TGTGCCAGCAGCTTCCTCAGACAGGGCATCTACTACGAGCAGTACTTC. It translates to CASSFLRQGIYYEQYF.

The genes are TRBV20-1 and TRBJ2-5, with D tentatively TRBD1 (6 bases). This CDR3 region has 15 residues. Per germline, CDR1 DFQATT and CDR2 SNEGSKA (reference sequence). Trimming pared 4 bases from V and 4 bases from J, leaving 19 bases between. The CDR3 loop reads CSATRPTGGGETQYF. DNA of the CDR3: TGCAGTGCTACCCGCCCGACAGGTGGGGGAGAGACCCAGTACTTC.

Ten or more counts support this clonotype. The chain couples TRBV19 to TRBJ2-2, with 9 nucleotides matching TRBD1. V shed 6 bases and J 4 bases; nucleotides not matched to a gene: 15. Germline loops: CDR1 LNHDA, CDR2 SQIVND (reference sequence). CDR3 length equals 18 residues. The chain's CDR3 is CASSKVGTGGRGTGELFF. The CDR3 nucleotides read TGTGCCAGTAGCAAGGTCGGAACAGGGGGCAGGGGCACCGGGGAGCTGTTTTTT.

CDR3: CAWSGQGAKQYF. In nucleotides, the CDR3 is TGTGCCTGGAGTGGCCAGGGGGCGAAGCAGTACTTC. The chain recombines TRBV30 with TRBJ2-7, with TRBD1 matching 8 bases. V trimming: 1 base; J trimming: 8 bases; junction bases outside the gene matches: 4. Germline-derived CDR1 and CDR2 are GTSNPN and SVGIG (reference sequence). The CDR3 has 12 residues.

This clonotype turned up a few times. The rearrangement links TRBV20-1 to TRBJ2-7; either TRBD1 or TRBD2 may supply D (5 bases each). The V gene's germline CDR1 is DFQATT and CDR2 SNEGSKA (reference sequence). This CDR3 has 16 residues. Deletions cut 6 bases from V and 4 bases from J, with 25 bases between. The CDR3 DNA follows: TGCAGTGCCCCCCAGGGTCCGTCTAGCCCAATTTACGAGCAGTACTTC. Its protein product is CSAPQGPSSPIYEQYF.

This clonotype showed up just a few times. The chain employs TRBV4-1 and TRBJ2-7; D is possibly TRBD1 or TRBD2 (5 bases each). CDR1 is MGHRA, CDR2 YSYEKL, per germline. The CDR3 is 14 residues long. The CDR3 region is CSVEYRDGAYEQYF. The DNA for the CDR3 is TGCAGCGTGGAATACCGGGACGGTGCCTACGAGCAGTACTTC.

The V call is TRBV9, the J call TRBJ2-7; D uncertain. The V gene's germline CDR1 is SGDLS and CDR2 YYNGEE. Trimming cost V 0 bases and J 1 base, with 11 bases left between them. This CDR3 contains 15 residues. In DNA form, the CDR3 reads TGTGCCAGCAGCGTAGGCCCCATCGGGTCCTACGAGCAGTACTTC. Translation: CASSVGPIGSYEQYF.

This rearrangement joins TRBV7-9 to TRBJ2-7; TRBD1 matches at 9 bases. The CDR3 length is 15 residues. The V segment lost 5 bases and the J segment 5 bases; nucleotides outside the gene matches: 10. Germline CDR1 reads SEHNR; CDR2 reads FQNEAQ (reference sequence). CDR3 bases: TGTGCCAGCAGCCACCGGGACAGGGTAACCGACGAGCAGTACTTC. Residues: CASSHRDRVTDEQYF.

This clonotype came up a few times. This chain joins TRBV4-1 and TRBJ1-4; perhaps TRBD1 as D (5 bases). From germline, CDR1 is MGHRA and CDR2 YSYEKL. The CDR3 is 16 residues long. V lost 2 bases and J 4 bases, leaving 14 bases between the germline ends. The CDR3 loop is CASSQRTQLYNEKLFF. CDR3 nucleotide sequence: TGCGCCAGCAGCCAAAGGACACAGCTTTATAATGAAAAACTGTTTTTT.

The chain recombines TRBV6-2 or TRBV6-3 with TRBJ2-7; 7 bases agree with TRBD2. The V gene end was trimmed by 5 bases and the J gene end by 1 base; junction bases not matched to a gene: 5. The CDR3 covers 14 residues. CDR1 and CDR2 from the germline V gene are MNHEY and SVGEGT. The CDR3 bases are TGTGCCAGCAGTCGAGCGGGAATGTCCTACGAGCAGTACTTC. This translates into CASSRAGMSYEQYF.